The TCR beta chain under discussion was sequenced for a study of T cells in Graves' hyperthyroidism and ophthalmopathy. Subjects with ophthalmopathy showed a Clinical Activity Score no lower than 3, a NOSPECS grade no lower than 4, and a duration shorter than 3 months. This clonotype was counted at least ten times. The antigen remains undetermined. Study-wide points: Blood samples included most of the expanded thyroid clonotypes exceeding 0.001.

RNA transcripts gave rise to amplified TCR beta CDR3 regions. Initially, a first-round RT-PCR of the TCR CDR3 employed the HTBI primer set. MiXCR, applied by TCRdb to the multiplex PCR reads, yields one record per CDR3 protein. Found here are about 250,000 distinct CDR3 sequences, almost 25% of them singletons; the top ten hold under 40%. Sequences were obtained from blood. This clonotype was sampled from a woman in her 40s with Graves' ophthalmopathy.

The CDR3 DNA reads as TGTGCCAGCAGTTGGGATCAGCGGGAGGGCTACGAGCAGTACTTC. Its protein is CASSWDQREGYEQYF. The chain carries TRBV6-5 and TRBJ2-7; 10 bases are shared with TRBD2. Germline V gene lookup returns CDR1 MNHEY and CDR2 SVGAGI. CDR3 length: 15 residues. V lost 4 bases to trimming and J lost 3 bases; unmatched junction nucleotides: 6.